The clone carrying this T cell receptor beta chain was recorded a few times. Other DNA sequences in this specimen translate into the identical CDR3. Extraction of RNA preceded its reverse transcription into cDNA, which served as the sequencing template. Clones were read by immunoSEQ multiplex PCR, and TCRdb kept only the in-frame ones, dropping some. The sample comprises about 150,000 clones, roughly 64% of which are singletons, and 5% to 7% rests with the top ten. The data were taken from a study of CD8+ T cells in alopecia areata. Study-level background: Oral tofacitinib, 5 to 10 mg twice daily, was given in an open-label trial.

This CDR3 contains 13 residues. Trimming took off 2 bases at V and 2 bases at J, with 8 bases between the two ends. The germline gives CDR1 SQVTM, CDR2 ANQGSEA. The specimen was CD4+ T cells sorted from blood, collected at week 0. The gene calls are TRBV29-1 and TRBJ2-3; D is perhaps TRBD1 (5 bases). This receptor was taken from a human donor with alopecia areata. Here the CDR3 DNA reads TGCAGCGTTGAAAGGGGATACACAGATACGCAGTATTTT. This encodes CSVERGYTDTQYF.